This is a list of T cell receptor beta chains from one sample in a study of blood T cell repertoires in COVID-19. Clones were read by immunoSEQ multiplex PCR, and TCRdb kept only the in-frame ones, dropping some. The data contain hundreds of thousands of clones, more than 75% of them seen just once; the ten biggest clones take up 2.1%. Sequenced input: peripheral blood. The receptors originated from a woman in her twenties or thirties who had recovered from COVID-19. Both conserved end residues are part of each CDR3. The order of the fields is CDR3 length, J gene, D gene, clone size, V gene, CDR3 protein, CDR3 DNA. The D gene is left open where the match is weak. Clone size, where shown, is once, few, many, or a class for clones that have expanded.

13 TRBJ2-1 . once TRBV27 CASRDEGYNEQFF TGTGCCAGCAGGGACGAGGGCTACAATGAGCAGTTCTTC
12 TRBJ1-5 . . TRBV5-6 CASSAGLQPQHF TGTGCCAGCAGCGCAGGACTCCAGCCCCAGCATTTT
15 TRBJ1-2 . . TRBV6-5 CASRNRGGLDYGYTF TGTGCCAGCAGAAACCGGGGGGGGCTGGACTATGGCTACACCTTC
14 TRBJ2-3 TRBD1 . TRBV5-1 CASSFGQEADTQYF TGCGCCAGCAGCTTTGGACAGGAGGCAGATACGCAGTATTTT
13 TRBJ1-2 TRBD1 once TRBV12-3/TRBV12-4 CASSPTGNYGYTF TGTGCCAGCAGTCCGACAGGGAACTATGGCTACACCTTC
15 TRBJ2-7 TRBD1 . TRBV5-4 CASSADRGSAYEQYF TGTGCCAGCAGTGCCGACAGGGGAAGTGCGTACGAGCAGTACTTC
14 TRBJ2-2 TRBD1 once TRBV19 CAGIQGAYTGELFF TGTGCCGGTATACAGGGGGCTTACACCGGGGAGCTGTTTTTT
15 TRBJ2-1 TRBD2 . TRBV2 CASTQLAGGRNEQFF TGTGCCAGCACCCAACTAGCGGGAGGAAGGAATGAGCAGTTCTTC
14 TRBJ2-2 . . TRBV11-2 CASSRRGNTGELFF TGTGCCAGCAGCCGGCGGGGGAACACCGGGGAGCTGTTTTTT
13 TRBJ1-3 TRBD1 . TRBV27 CAFARDRGDTIYF TGTGCCTTCGCCCGGGACAGGGGTGACACCATATATTTT
14 TRBJ2-3 . . TRBV7-8 CASSQRGRQDTQYF TGTGCCAGCAGCCAGAGAGGGAGGCAAGATACGCAGTATTTT
11 TRBJ2-5 . . TRBV6-5 CASRGWGLGYF TGTGCCAGCAGGGGGTGGGGGCTCGGGTACTTC
15 TRBJ2-1 . . TRBV7-8 CASRELGSSYNEQFF TGTGCCAGCAGGGAGCTGGGGAGCTCCTACAATGAGCAGTTCTTC
13 TRBJ1-3 TRBD1 . TRBV19 CASSTGDGNTIYF TGTGCCAGTAGCACAGGGGATGGAAACACCATATATTTT
14 TRBJ1-2 . . TRBV28 CASSPAAANYGYTF TGTGCCAGCAGTCCCGCGGCCGCTAACTATGGCTACACCTTC
16 TRBJ1-3 . . TRBV12-5 CASGLVLTGSGNTIYF TGTGCTAGTGGTTTGGTACTAACAGGCTCTGGAAACACCATATATTTT
14 TRBJ1-3 TRBD1 few TRBV25-1 CASRDRDSGNTIYF TGTGCCAGCAGGGACCGGGACAGTGGAAACACCATATATTTT
14 TRBJ1-1 TRBD1 . TRBV2 CASITGTGGTEAFF TGTGCCAGCATCACCGGGACAGGGGGGACTGAAGCTTTCTTT
12 TRBJ1-2 . . TRBV19 CASSTGLDGYTF TGTGCCAGTAGTACGGGATTAGATGGCTACACCTTC
12 TRBJ1-1 TRBD1 . TRBV12-3/TRBV12-4 CASSSRTGRAFF TGTGCCAGCAGTTCAAGGACAGGGAGAGCTTTCTTT
15 TRBJ2-2 TRBD1 . TRBV6-5 CASSNGQGVGGELFF TGTGCCAGCAGCAACGGACAGGGGGTTGGCGGGGAGCTGTTTTTT
15 TRBJ2-7 . . TRBV5-1 CASSLASGSSYEQYF TGCGCCAGCAGCTTGGCCTCGGGAAGCTCCTACGAGCAGTACTTC
14 TRBJ1-4 . . TRBV19 CASSIANSNEKLFF TGTGCCAGTAGTATCGCAAACTCTAATGAAAAACTGTTTTTT
15 TRBJ1-4 . . TRBV7-9 CASSPSGATNEKLFF TGTGCCAGCAGCCCATCAGGGGCGACTAATGAAAAACTGTTTTTT
16 TRBJ1-4 TRBD1 once TRBV5-1 CASSLAGQGGQEKLFF TGCGCCAGCAGCTTGGCTGGACAGGGCGGGCAAGAAAAACTGTTTTTT